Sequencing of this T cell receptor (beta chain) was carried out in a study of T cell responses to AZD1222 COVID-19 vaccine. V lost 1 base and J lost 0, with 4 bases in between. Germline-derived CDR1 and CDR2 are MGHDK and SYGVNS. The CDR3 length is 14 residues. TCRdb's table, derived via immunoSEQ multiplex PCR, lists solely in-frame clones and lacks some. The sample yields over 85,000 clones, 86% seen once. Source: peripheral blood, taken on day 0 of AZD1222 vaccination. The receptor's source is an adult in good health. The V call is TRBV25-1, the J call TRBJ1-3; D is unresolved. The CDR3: CASSESGSGNTIYF. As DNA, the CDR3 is TGTGCCAGCAGTGAATCCGGCTCTGGAAACACCATATATTTT. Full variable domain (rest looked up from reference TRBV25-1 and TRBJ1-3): EADIYQTPRYLVIGTGKKITLECSQTMGHDKMYWYQQDPGMELHLIHYSYGVNSTEKGDLSSESTVSRIRTEHFPLTLESARPSHTSQYLCASSESGSGNTIYFGEGSWLTVV.